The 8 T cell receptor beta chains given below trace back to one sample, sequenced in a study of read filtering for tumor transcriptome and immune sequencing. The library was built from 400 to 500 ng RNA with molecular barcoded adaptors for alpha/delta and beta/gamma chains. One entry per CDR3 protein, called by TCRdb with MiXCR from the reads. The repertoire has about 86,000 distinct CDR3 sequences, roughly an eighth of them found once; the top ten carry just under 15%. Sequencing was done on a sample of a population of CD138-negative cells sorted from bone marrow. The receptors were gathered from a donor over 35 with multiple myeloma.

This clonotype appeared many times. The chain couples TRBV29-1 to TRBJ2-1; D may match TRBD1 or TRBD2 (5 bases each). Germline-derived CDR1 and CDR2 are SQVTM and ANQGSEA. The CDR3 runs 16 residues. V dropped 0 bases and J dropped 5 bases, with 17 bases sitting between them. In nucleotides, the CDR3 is TGCAGCGTTGAAGAACGCCTCGGGACGGCCAACAATGAGCAGTTCTTC. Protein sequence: CSVEERLGTANNEQFF.

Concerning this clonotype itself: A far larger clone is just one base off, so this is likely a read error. CDR3: CAGSPWTSGGINEQFF. The CDR3 nucleotides read TGTGCCGGCAGCCCCTGGACTAGCGGGGGGATCAATGAGCAGTTCTTC. The gene calls are TRBV7-6 and TRBJ2-1; TRBD2 aligns across 14 bases. From germline, CDR1 is SGHVS and CDR2 FNYEAQ. CDR3 length equals 16 residues.

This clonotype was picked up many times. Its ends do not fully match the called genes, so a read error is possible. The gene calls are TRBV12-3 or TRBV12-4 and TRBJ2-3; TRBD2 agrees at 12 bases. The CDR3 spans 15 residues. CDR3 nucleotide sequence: TGTGCCAGCAGTCTAGCGGGAGGGACCACAGATACGCAGTATTTT. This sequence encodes CASSLAGGTTDTQYF.

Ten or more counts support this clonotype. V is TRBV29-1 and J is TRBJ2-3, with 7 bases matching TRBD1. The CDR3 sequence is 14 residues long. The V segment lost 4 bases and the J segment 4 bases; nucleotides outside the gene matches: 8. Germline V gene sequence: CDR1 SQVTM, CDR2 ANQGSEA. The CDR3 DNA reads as TGCAGCGTTGTGGACAGGACGAAGTCAGATACGCAGTATTTT. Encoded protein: CSVVDRTKSDTQYF.

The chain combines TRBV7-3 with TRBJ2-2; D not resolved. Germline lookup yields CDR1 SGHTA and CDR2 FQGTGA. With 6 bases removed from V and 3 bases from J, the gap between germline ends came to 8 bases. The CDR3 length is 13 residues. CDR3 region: CASRHADTGELFF. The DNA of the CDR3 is TGTGCCAGCAGACACGCCGACACCGGGGAGCTGTTTTTT.

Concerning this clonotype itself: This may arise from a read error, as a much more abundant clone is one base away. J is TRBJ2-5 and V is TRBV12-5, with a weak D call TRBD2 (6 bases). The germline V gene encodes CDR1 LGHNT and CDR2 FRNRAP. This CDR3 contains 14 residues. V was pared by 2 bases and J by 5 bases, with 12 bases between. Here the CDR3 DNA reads TGTGCTAGTGGTTTGTACGGGGGTCGGGAGACCCAGTACTTC. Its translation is CASGLYGGRETQYF.

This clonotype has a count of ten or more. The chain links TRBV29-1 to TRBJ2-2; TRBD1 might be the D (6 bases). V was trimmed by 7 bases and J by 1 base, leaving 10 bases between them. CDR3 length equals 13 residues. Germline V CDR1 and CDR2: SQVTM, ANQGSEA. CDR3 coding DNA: TGCAGCGCCGGGACAAAGAACACCGGGGAGCTGTTTTTT. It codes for CSAGTKNTGELFF.

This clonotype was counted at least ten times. The CDR3 sequence is CSARDPATGVRPGTFF. The CDR3 nucleotides read TGCAGTGCTAGAGACCCAGCGACAGGGGTTCGACCAGGAACTTTCTTT. The chain recombines TRBV20-1 with TRBJ1-1; TRBD1 aligns across 8 bases. The CDR3 consists of 16 residues. The germline V gene encodes CDR1 DFQATT and CDR2 SNEGSKA (reference sequence). V was pared by 0 bases and J by 12 bases, with 18 bases of the junction left unmatched.